This T cell receptor (beta chain) was sequenced for a study of CD8+CD57+ T cells in acquired aplastic anemia. The study's findings and limits: The number of CD8+ CDR3 sequences shared by patients and controls was roughly 30.

V was shortened by 5 bases and J by 4 bases, with 9 bases between the two germline ends. Germline CDR1 is SGDLS and CDR2 is YYNGEE. CDR3 length: 12 residues. This clonotype was detected many times. Its antigen is as yet unknown. Genomic DNA served as template for TCR beta VDJ and CDR3 profiling. TCRdb reanalysed the reads using MiXCR and keeps one entry per CDR3 protein. The sample includes 100,000 to 120,000 distinct CDR3 sequences, roughly 51% seen only once; the top ten take 30% to 40%. The chain carries TRBV9 and TRBJ1-2, with a tentative D call TRBD1 (5 bases). This TCR was recovered from a human donor in good health, serving as a control. The sequencing input was sorted CD4+, CD8+, or CD8+CD57+ T cells (not recorded which) from PBMCs. CDR3 in DNA: TGTGCCAGCAGAGACCAGGGCTATGGCTACACCTTC. The encoded protein is CASRDQGYGYTF.